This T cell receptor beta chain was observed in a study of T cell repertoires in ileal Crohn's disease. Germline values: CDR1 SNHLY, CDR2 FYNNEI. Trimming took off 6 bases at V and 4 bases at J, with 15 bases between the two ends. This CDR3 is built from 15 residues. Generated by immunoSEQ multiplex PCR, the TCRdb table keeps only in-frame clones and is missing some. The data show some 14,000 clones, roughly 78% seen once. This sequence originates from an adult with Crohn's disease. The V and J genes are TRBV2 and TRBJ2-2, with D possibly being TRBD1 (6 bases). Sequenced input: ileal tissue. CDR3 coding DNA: TGTGCCAGCAGCGGAGTAGAGGGGGTCACCGGGGAGCTGTTTTTT. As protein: CASSGVEGVTGELFF.